The next 6 T cell receptor beta chains were all read from a single sample in a study of beta chain features in type 1 diabetes (dated by TCRdb to the late 2010s). Library preparation used the immunoSEQ multiplex PCR assay. All of the isolated RNA was reverse transcribed with the High Capacity cDNA Reverse Transcription Kit, so expressed TCRB transcripts were sequenced. TCRdb limited this immuneACCESS table to in-frame rearrangements with V and J called. A share of clones is missing; checked studies link under half to unresolved V genes, and the rest is unexplained. The sample table records some 360,000 clones; less than 20% of these occur just once. Under 0.05% of the sample goes to the ten largest clones. Sequenced: naive CD4+ T cells from blood. The sample's cell subset or site, from its label and the paper: true naive CD4+ T cells. These receptors all stem from a woman aged 18-29 years in good health.

V is TRBV5-1 and J is TRBJ1-1, with 7 bases matching TRBD1. The junction had 6 bases not matched to a gene; V was cut back by 4 bases and J by 0 bases. The CDR3 runs to 15 residues. Germline CDR1 and CDR2: SGHRS and YFSETQ. The CDR3 is CASSLYRGMNTEAFF. CDR3 coding DNA: TGCGCCAGCAGCCTTTACAGGGGAATGAACACTGAAGCTTTCTTT.

This clone came up a few times. The chain joins TRBV10-3 to TRBJ1-2; D unclear. With 3 bases removed from V and 6 bases from J, the gap between germline ends came to 5 bases. In germline, CDR1 is ENHRY, CDR2 SYGVKD. The length of the CDR3 is 11 residues. The CDR3 sequence: CAISDSDGYTF. For the CDR3, the DNA is TGTGCCATCAGTGATTCGGATGGCTACACCTTC.

The chain uses TRBV7-8 and TRBJ1-2, with no clear D. V shed 6 bases and J shed 2 bases, with 7 bases lying between them. Germline values: CDR1 SGHVS, CDR2 FQNEAQ. The CDR3 consists of 12 residues. The CDR3 region is CASSSGNYGYTF. CDR3 sequence (DNA): TGTGCCAGCAGTTCCGGGAACTATGGCTACACCTTC.

The table lists this clone with a few counts. The chain combines TRBV7-3 with TRBJ2-5, with D possibly matching TRBD1 (6 bases). The CDR3 contains 14 residues. Between the trimmed V and J ends, which lost 4 bases and 3 bases, there was a span of 12 bases. Germline lookup yields CDR1 SGHTA and CDR2 FQGTGA. The CDR3 protein is CASSSGRTEETQYF. The CDR3 DNA reads TGTGCCAGCAGCTCCGGTAGGACAGAAGAGACCCAGTACTTC.

V gene TRBV18 combines with J gene TRBJ2-7, with 11 bases aligning to TRBD2. The V segment lost 1 base and the J segment 1 base; nucleotides outside the gene matches: 3. This CDR3 has 16 residues. Germline loops: CDR1 KGHSH, CDR2 LQKENI. The CDR3 is CASSPLRTSGSYEQYF. The CDR3 region has the DNA TGTGCCAGCTCACCACTTCGGACTAGCGGGTCCTACGAGCAGTACTTC. Full variable domain (remainder filled in from reference TRBV18 and TRBJ2-7): NAGVMQNPRHLVRRRGQEARLRCSPMKGHSHVYWYRQLPEEGLKFMVYLQKENIIDESGMPKERFSAEFPKEGPSILRIQQVVRGDSAAYFCASSPLRTSGSYEQYFGPGTRLTVT.

In its sample, this clone was seen a few times. The chain combines TRBV29-1 with TRBJ1-1; no clear D. The CDR3 is 12 amino acids. Germline lookup yields CDR1 SQVTM and CDR2 ANQGSEA. V lost 4 bases to trimming and J lost 11 bases, with 17 bases between them. CDR3 nucleotide sequence: TGCAGCGTTGTTAGTGAGACCTCGCGGGCTTTCTTT. As protein: CSVVSETSRAFF. Supplemented by reference TRBV29-1 and TRBJ1-1, the full variable domain reads SAVISQKPSRDICQRGTSLTIQCQVDSQVTMMFWYRQQPGQSLTLIATANQGSEATYESGFVIDKFPISRPNLTFSTLTVSNMSPEDSSIYLCSVVSETSRAFFGQGTRLTVV.